The rows below give T cell receptor beta chains drawn from one sample of a study of radiation and T cells in renal cell carcinoma. The assay was immunoSEQ multiplex PCR, and TCRdb's table has in-frame clones only and misses some. Of fewer than 10,000 clones in the sample, approximately 69% were seen once. This specimen was tumor tissue, taken from a patient whose treatment was nephrectomy without radiotherapy. The receptors were sampled from a man in his fifties or sixties with renal cell carcinoma. CDR3s include the opening cysteine and the closing phenylalanine or tryptophan. D genes are given only for firm matches. Some rows mark clone size as missing; the rest say once, few, many or name a class of expanded clone.

clone_size j_call v_call d_call cdr3_nt cdr3_aa
few TRBJ1-2 TRBV7-9 - TGTGCCAGCAGCTCCCCAGGGAGGGCACCGCTCGGCTACACCTTC CASSSPGRAPLGYTF
- TRBJ2-2 TRBV6-5 - TGTGCCAGCAGTGCGGACGGAATGGGGGAGCTGTTTTTT CASSADGMGELFF
- TRBJ2-6 TRBV6-4 - TGTGCCAGCAGTGGGGTAGGGGGATCCGGGGCCAACGTCCTGACTTTC CASSGVGGSGANVLTF
- TRBJ2-7 TRBV13 - TGTGCCAGCAGCTTAGGGGCAGACTACTACGAGCAGTACTTC CASSLGADYYEQYF
few TRBJ2-1 TRBV19 - TGTGCCAGTAGTCGGGACGGGTCCTACAATGAGCAGTTCTTC CASSRDGSYNEQFF
few TRBJ1-2 TRBV9 - TGTGCCAGCAGCGTAGCTGTAAACCCCGCAGGCTACACCTTC CASSVAVNPAGYTF
- TRBJ2-7 TRBV7-6 - TGTGCCAGCAGCCCTCGAGTGGGCGTTCTCGACGAGCAGTACTTC CASSPRVGVLDEQYF
- TRBJ1-4 TRBV5-4 - TGTGCCAGCAGCTTGGACGGAGTTCCTGAAAAACTGTTTTTT CASSLDGVPEKLFF
- TRBJ2-7 TRBV4-3 - TGCGCCAGCGGCTGGCAGGGGGGAATCGACGAGCAGTACTTC CASGWQGGIDEQYF
few TRBJ2-1 TRBV7-2 TRBD2 TGTGCCAGCAGCTTATTCGGCGGGACTAGCGACAATGAGCAGTTCTTC CASSLFGGTSDNEQFF
- TRBJ2-5 TRBV7-9 - TGTGCCAGCAGCACCCGGGGGCCAGAGACCCAGTACTTC CASSTRGPETQYF
- TRBJ2-1 TRBV4-1 - TGCGCCAGCAGCCAAGATCCGGCTAGGACTGATGAGCAGTTCTTC CASSQDPARTDEQFF
- TRBJ2-7 TRBV9 - TGTGCCAGCAGCCAAGATCGCTACGAGCAGTACTTC CASSQDRYEQYF
- TRBJ2-7 TRBV27 TRBD1 TGTGCCAGCAGTTCCGGACAGGGTCTTTCCTACGAGCAGTACTTC CASSSGQGLSYEQYF
- TRBJ1-5 TRBV30 - TGTGCCTGGACGGAGGGAGTAAGCAATCAGCCCCAGCATTTT CAWTEGVSNQPQHF
- TRBJ2-5 TRBV27 - TGTGCCAGCAGTTTCCAAAGGGGAGAGGCCCAGTACTTC CASSFQRGEAQYF
- TRBJ1-2 TRBV30 TRBD1 TGTGCCTGGAGTAGACAGGGGGCTAGCTATGGCTACACCTTC CAWSRQGASYGYTF
- TRBJ2-5 TRBV7-6 TRBD2 TGTGCCAGCAGCCCGAGGACTAGCGGAATCGAGACCCAGTACTTC CASSPRTSGIETQYF